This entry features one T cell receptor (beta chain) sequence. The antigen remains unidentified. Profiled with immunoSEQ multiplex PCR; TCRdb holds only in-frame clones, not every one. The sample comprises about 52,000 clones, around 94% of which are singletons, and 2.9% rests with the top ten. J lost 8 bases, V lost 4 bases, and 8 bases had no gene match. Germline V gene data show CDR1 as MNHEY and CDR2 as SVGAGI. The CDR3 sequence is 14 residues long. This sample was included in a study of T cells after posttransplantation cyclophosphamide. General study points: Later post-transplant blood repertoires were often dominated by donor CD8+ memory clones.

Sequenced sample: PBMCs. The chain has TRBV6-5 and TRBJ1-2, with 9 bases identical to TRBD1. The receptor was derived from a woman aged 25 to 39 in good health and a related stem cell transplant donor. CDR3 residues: CASSSLDRGEGYTF. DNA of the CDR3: TGTGCCAGCAGTTCACTGGACAGGGGAGAAGGCTACACCTTC.